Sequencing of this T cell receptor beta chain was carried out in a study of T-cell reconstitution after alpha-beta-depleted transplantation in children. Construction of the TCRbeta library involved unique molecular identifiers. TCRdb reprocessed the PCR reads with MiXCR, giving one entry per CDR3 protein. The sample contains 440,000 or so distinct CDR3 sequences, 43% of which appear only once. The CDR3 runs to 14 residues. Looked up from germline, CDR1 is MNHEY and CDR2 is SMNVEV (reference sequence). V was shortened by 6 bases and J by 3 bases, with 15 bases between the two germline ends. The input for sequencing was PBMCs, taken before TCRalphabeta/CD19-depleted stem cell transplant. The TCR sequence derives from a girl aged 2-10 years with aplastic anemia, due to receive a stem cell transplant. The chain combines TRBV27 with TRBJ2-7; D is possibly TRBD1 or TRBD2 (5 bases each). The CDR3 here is CASSPGLGVYEQYF. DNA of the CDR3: TGTGCCAGCAGCCCAGGGTTGGGGGTCTACGAGCAGTACTTC.